Listed below are T cell receptor beta chains from one sample, sequenced in a study of blood T cell repertoires in COVID-19. Here immunoSEQ multiplex PCR was the method, and the copy in TCRdb shows in-frame clones only, minus some. The top ten hold less than 9.5% of the sample, which has hundreds of thousands of clones, approximately 88% seen once. The sequenced material came from peripheral blood. All receptors derive from a woman in her forties or fifties with COVID-19, enrolled during active disease. Both conserved end residues are part of each CDR3. The order of the fields is J gene, clone size, V gene, D gene, CDR3 DNA, CDR3 protein. The D gene is left open where the match is weak. The size entry is marked missing in some rows and otherwise reads once, few, many or a size class.

TRBJ1-1 | NA | TRBV12-3/TRBV12-4 | TRBD1 | TGTGCCAGCGGACAGGGTCCTGAAGCTTTCTTT | CASGQGPEAFF
TRBJ1-6 | NA | TRBV6-5 | NA | TGTGCCAGCAGTTACTCAAGCCATCACAACGGGTCACCCCTCCACTTT | CASSYSSHHNGSPLHF
TRBJ2-1 | NA | TRBV2 | TRBD2 | TGTGCCCTGTGGGGGGGATACAATGAGCAGTTCTTC | CALWGGYNEQFF
TRBJ2-7 | NA | TRBV11-2 | NA | TGTGCCAGCAGCTTAGATCCACCCTGGGGTTCCGGGGGGTACTTC | CASSLDPPWGSGGYF
TRBJ2-1 | NA | TRBV4-1 | TRBD1 | TGCGCCAGCAACAAACTTGATACAGGGGATGAGCAGTTCTTC | CASNKLDTGDEQFF
TRBJ1-1 | NA | TRBV6-5 | NA | TGTGCCAGCCTAAGGGCTCAGGGTACTGAAGCTTTCTTT | CASLRAQGTEAFF
TRBJ1-5 | NA | TRBV15 | NA | TGTGCCACCACTGCAGGGGTTAGCAATCAGCCCCAGCATTTT | CATTAGVSNQPQHF
TRBJ1-4 | NA | TRBV3-1/TRBV3-2 | NA | TGTGCCAGCAGCCAAGTGATGCAGGGCAACGAAAAACTGTTTTTT | CASSQVMQGNEKLFF
TRBJ2-1 | NA | TRBV5-4 | NA | TGTGCCAGCAGCTTGGAGCCAGGTCCACCCAATGAGCAGTTCTTC | CASSLEPGPPNEQFF
TRBJ1-1 | NA | TRBV7-9 | NA | TGTGCCAGCAGCCCTACCCGGGCGGGGGGAAACACTGAAGCTTTCTTT | CASSPTRAGGNTEAFF
TRBJ2-3 | once | TRBV5-1 | TRBD2 | TGCGCCAGCAGCCCACGGACTAGCGGGTTAACAGATACGCAGTATTTT | CASSPRTSGLTDTQYF